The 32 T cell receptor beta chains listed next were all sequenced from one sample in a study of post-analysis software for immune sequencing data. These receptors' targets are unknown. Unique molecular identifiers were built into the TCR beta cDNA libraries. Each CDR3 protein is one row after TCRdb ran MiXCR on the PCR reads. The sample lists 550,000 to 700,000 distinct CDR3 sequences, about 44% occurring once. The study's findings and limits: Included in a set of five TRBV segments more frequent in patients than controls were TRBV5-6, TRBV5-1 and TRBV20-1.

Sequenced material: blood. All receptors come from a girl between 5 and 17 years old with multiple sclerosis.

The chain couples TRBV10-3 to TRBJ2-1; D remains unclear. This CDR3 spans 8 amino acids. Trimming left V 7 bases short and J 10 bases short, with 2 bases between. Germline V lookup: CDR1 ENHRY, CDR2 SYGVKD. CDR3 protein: CAINEQFF. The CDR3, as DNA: TGTGCCATCAACGAGCAGTTCTTC.

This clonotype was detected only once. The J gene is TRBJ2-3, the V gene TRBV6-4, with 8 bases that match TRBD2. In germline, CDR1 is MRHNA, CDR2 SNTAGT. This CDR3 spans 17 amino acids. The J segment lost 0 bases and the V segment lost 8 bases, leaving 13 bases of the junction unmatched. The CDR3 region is CASQATSGELSTDTQYF. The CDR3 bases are TGTGCCAGCCAGGCAACTAGCGGAGAACTCAGCACAGATACGCAGTATTTT.

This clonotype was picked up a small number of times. CDR3 region: CSARAPSGQETQYF. DNA for the CDR3: TGCAGTGCTAGAGCCCCTAGCGGACAAGAGACCCAGTACTTC. The chain combines TRBV20-1 with TRBJ2-5; 7 bases agree with TRBD2. The CDR3 length is 14 residues. Germline values: CDR1 DFQATT, CDR2 SNEGSKA (reference sequence). Unmatched junction bases numbered 4, after V lost 1 base and J lost 2 bases.

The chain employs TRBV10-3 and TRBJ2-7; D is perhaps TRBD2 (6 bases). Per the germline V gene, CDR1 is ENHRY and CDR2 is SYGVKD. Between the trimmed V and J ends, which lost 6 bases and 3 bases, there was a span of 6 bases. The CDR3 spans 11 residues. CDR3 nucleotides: TGTGCCATCAGGACTAGCTACGAGCAGTACTTC. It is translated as CAIRTSYEQYF.

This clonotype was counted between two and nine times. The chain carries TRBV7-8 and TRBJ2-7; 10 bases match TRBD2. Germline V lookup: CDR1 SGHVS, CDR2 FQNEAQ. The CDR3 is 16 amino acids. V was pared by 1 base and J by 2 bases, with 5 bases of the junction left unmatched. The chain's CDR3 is CASSLEGTSVPYEQYF. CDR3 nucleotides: TGTGCCAGCAGCTTAGAAGGGACTAGCGTCCCCTACGAGCAGTACTTC.

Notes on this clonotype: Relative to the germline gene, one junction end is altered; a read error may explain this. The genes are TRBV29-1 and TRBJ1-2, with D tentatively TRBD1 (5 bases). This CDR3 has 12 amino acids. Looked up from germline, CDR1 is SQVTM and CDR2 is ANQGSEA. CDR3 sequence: CSVDDSLYSYTF. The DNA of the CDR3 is TGCAGCGTTGACGACAGCCTCTATAGCTACACCTTC.

The CDR3 is CASSLPGQGEADEQYF. The CDR3 nucleotides read TGCGCCAGCAGCTTACCGGGACAGGGGGAGGCGGACGAGCAGTACTTC. The chain has TRBV5-1 and TRBJ2-7; 11 nucleotides align to TRBD1. J was trimmed by 5 bases and V by 2 bases; bases with no gene match: 9. The CDR3 contains 16 residues. Germline-derived CDR1 and CDR2 are SGHRS and YFSETQ. The entire variable domain, with the rest obtained from reference TRBV5-1 and TRBJ2-7, is as follows: KAGVTQTPRYLIKTRGQQVTLSCSPISGHRSVSWYQQTPGQGLQFLFEYFSETQRNKGNFPGRFSGRQFSNSRSEMNVSTLELGDSALYLCASSLPGQGEADEQYFGPGTRLTVT.

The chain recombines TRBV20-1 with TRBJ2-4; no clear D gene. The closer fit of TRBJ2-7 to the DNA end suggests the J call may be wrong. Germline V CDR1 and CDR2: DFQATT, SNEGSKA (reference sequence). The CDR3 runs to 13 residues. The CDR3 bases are TGCAGTCTCCTCCGGGCCGGGTGGAACGAGCAGTACTTC. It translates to CSLLRAGWNEQYF.

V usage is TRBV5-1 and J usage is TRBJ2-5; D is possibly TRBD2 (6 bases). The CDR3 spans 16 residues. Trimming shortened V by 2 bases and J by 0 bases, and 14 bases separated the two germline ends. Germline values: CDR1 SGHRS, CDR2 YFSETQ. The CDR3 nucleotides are TGCGCCAGCAGCTTTATTCAGGGACTCAACCAAGAGACCCAGTACTTC. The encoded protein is CASSFIQGLNQETQYF.

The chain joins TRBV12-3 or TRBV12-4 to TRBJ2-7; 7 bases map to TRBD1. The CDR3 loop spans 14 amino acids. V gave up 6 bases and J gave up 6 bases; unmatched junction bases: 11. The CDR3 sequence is CASRAGTDACEQYF. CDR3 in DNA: TGTGCCAGCAGGGCCGGGACAGACGCCTGCGAGCAGTACTTC.

CDR3 region: CASGEGVQPQHF. In DNA form, the CDR3 reads TGTGCTAGTGGTGAAGGAGTTCAGCCCCAGCATTTT. The chain recombines TRBV12-5 with TRBJ1-5, with D hard to call. V lost 5 bases and J 6 bases, leaving 8 bases between the germline ends. The CDR3 runs 12 residues. Per the germline V gene, CDR1 is LGHNT and CDR2 is FRNRAP.

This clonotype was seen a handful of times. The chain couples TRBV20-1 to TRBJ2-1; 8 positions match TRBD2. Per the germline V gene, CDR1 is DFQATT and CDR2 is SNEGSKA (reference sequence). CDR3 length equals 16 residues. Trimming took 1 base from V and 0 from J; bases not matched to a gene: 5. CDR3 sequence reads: CSARGVAGFSYNEQFF. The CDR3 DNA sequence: TGCAGTGCTAGAGGGGTAGCGGGGTTCTCCTACAATGAGCAGTTCTTC.

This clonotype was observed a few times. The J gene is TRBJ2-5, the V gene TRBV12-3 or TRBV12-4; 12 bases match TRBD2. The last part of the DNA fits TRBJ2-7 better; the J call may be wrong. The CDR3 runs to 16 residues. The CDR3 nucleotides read TGTGCCAGCAGCGCTAGCGGGGGGGCATTCGGCCACGAGCAGTACTTC. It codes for CASSASGGAFGHEQYF.

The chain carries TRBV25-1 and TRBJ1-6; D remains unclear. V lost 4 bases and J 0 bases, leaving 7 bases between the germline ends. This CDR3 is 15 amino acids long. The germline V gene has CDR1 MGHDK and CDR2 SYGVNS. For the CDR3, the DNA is TGTGCCAGCAGTGGGACCGGCTCCTATAATTCACCCCTCCACTTT. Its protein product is CASSGTGSYNSPLHF.

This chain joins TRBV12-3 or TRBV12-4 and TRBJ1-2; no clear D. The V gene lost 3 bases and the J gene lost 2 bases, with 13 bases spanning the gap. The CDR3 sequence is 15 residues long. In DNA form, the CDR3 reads TGTGCCAGCAGTTTGAGACGAAACAGAAACTATGGCTACACCTTC. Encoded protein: CASSLRRNRNYGYTF.

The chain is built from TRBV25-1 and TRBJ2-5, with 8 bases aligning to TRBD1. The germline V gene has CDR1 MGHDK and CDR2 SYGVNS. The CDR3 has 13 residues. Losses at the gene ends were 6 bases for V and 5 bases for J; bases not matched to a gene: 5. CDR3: CASRDRVAETQYF. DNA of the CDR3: TGTGCCAGCAGGGACAGGGTTGCGGAGACCCAGTACTTC.

This chain's CDR3 is CSVDRPGTSTDTQYF. The DNA of the CDR3 is TGCAGCGTCGACAGGCCAGGCACTAGCACAGATACGCAGTATTTT. J is TRBJ2-3 and V is TRBV29-1, with D possibly matching TRBD1 (6 bases). Germline values: CDR1 SQVTM, CDR2 ANQGSEA. V lost 6 bases and J 0 bases, leaving 16 bases between the germline ends. This CDR3 is built from 15 residues.

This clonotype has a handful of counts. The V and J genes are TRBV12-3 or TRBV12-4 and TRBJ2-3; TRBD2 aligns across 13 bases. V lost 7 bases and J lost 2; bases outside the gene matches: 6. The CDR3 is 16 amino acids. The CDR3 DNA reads TGTGCCAGCACCCCGGGACTAGCGGGGCTCACAGATACGCAGTATTTT. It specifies CASTPGLAGLTDTQYF.

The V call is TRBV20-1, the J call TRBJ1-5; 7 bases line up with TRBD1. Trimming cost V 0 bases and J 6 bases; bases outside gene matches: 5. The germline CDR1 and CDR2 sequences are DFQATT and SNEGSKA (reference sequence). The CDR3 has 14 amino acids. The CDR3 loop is CSARDQGVGQPQHF. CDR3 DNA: TGCAGTGCTAGAGACCAGGGGGTAGGTCAGCCCCAGCATTTT.

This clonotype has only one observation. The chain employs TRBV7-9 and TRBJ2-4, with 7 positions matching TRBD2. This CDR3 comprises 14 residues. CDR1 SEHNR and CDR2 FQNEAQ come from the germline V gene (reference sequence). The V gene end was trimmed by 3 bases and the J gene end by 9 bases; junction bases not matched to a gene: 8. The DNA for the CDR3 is TGTGCCAGCAGCTTGGTAAACAGCGGGACCATTCAGTACTTC. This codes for CASSLVNSGTIQYF.

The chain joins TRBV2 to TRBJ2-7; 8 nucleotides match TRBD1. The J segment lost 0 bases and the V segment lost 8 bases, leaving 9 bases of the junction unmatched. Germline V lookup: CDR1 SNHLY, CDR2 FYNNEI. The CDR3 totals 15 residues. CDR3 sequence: CASLPGQAFSYEQYF. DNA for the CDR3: TGTGCCAGCCTGCCGGGACAGGCTTTCTCCTACGAGCAGTACTTC.

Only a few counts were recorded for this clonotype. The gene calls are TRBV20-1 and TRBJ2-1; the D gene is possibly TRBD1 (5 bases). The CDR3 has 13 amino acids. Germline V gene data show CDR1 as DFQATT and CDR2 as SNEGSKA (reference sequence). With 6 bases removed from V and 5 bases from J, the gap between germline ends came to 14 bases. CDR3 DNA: TGCAGTGCCAGAATAGGGGCCAACAATGAGCAGTTCTTC. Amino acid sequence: CSARIGANNEQFF.

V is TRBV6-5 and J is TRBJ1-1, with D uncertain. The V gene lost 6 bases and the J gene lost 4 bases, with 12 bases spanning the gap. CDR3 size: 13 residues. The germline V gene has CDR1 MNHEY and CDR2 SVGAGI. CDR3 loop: CASRPLVGTEAFF. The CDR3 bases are TGTGCCAGCAGGCCCCTAGTGGGCACTGAAGCTTTCTTT.

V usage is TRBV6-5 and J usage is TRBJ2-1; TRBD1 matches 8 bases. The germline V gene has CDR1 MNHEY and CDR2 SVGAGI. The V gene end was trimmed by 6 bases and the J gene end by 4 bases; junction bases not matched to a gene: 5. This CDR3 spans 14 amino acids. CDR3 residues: CASSQGARYNEQFF. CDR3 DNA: TGTGCCAGCAGCCAGGGGGCTCGGTACAATGAGCAGTTCTTC.

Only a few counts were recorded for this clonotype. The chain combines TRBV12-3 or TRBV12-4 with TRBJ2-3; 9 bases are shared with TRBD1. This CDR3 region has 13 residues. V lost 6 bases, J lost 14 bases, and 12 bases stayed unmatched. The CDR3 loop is CASSPRDRASLYF. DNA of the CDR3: TGTGCCAGCAGCCCGAGGGACAGGGCAAGCTTGTATTTT.

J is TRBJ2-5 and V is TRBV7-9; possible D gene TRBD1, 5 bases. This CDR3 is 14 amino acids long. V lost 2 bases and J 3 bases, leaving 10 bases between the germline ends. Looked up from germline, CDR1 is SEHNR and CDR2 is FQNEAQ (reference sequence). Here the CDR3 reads CASSLISGKETQYF. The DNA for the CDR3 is TGTGCCAGCAGCTTAATCTCAGGGAAAGAGACCCAGTACTTC.

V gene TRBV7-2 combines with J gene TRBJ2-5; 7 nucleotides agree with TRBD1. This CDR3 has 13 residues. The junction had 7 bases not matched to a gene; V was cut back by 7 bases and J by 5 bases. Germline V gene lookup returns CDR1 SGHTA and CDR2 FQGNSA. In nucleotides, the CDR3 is TGTGCCAGCAAAAACAGGGGAACGGAGACCCAGTACTTC. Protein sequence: CASKNRGTETQYF.

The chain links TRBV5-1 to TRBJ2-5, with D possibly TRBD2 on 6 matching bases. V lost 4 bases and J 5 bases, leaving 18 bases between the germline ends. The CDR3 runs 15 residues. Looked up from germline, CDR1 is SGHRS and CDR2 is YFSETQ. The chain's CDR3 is CASSPSARGWETQYF. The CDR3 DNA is TGCGCCAGCAGCCCCTCCGCTCGGGGGTGGGAGACCCAGTACTTC.

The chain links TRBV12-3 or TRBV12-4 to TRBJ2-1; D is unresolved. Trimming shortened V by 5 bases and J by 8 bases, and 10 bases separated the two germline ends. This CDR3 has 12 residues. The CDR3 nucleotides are TGTGCCAGCAGTGACCTTGTATATGAGCAGTTCTTC. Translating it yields CASSDLVYEQFF.

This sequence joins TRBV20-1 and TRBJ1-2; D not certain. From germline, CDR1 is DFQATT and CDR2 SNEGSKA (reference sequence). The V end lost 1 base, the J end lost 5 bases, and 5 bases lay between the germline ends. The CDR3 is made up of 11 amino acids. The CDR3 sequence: CSARAGYGYTF. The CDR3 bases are TGCAGTGCTAGAGCGGGGTATGGCTACACCTTC.

The CDR3 bases are TGCAGCGTTGAAGCTCATGAAGCTTTCTTT. It specifies CSVEAHEAFF. The J gene is TRBJ1-1, the V gene TRBV29-1; D is unclear. V gave up 1 base and J gave up 7 bases, with 4 bases separating them. The CDR3 runs to 10 residues. Germline lookup yields CDR1 SQVTM and CDR2 ANQGSEA. The variable domain in full, with the rest retrieved from reference TRBV29-1 and TRBJ1-1, is SAVISQKPSRDICQRGTSLTIQCQVDSQVTMMFWYRQQPGQSLTLIATANQGSEATYESGFVIDKFPISRPNLTFSTLTVSNMSPEDSSIYLCSVEAHEAFFGQGTRLTVV.

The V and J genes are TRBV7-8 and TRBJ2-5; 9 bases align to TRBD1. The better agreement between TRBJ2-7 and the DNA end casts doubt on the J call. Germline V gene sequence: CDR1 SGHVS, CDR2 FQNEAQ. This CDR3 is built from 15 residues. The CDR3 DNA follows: TGTGCCAGCAGCTACTTACAGGGGGCAAAAAACGAGCAGTACTTC. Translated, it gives CASSYLQGAKNEQYF.